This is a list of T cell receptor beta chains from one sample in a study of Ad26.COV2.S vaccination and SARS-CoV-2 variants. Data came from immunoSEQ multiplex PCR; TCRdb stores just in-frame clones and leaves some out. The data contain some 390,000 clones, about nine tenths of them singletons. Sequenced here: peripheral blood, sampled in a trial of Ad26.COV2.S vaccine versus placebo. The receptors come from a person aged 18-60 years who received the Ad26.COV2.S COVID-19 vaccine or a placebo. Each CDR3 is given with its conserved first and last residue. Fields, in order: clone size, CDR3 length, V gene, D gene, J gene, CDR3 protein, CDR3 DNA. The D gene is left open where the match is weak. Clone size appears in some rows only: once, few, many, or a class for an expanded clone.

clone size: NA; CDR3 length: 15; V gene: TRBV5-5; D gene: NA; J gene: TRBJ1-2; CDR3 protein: CASSLREGLPYGYTF; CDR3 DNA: TGTGCCAGCAGCCTACGGGAGGGCCTACCCTATGGCTACACCTTC
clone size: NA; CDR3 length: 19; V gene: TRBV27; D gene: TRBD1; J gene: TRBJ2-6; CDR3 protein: CASSSIWTGLGSGANVLTF; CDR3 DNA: TGTGCCAGCAGTTCAATCTGGACAGGGCTTGGCTCTGGGGCCAACGTCCTGACTTTC
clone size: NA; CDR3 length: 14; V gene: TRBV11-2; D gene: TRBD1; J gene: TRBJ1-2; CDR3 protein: CASSFSRTGDGYTF; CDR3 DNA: TGTGCCAGCAGCTTTTCCCGGACAGGGGATGGCTACACCTTC
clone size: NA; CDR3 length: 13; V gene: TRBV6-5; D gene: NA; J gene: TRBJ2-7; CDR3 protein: CASRTDGTYEQYF; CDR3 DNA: TGTGCCAGCAGGACGGACGGTACCTACGAGCAGTACTTC
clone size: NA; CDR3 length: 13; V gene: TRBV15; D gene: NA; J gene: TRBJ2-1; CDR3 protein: CATSRDVYNEQFF; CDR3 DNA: TGTGCCACCAGCAGAGACGTATACAATGAGCAGTTCTTC
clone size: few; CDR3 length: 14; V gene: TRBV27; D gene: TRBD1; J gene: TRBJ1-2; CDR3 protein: CASSLTDRRGGYTF; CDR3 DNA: TGTGCCAGCAGTTTAACGGACAGGCGAGGTGGCTACACCTTC
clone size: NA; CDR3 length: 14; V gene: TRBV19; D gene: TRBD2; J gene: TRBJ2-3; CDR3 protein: CASSLGLAADTQYF; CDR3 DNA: TGTGCCAGTAGTTTAGGACTAGCCGCAGATACGCAGTATTTT
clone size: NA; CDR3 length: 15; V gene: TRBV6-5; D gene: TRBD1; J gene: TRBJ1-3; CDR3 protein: CASGGQPYSGNTIYF; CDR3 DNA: TGTGCCAGCGGGGGACAGCCCTACTCTGGAAACACCATATATTTT
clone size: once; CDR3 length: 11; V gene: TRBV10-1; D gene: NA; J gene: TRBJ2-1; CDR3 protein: CASSEGAEQFF; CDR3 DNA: TGCGCCAGCAGTGAGGGGGCTGAGCAGTTCTTC
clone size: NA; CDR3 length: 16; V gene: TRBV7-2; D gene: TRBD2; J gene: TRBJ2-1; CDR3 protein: CASSLGLAGVVKWQFF; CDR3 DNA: TGTGCCAGCAGCTTAGGACTAGCGGGAGTTGTCAAATGGCAGTTCTTC
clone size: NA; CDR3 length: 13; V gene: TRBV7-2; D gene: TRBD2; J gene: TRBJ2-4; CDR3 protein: CASSSEGRGIQYF; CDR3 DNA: TGTGCCAGCAGCTCCGAGGGGAGGGGCATTCAGTACTTC
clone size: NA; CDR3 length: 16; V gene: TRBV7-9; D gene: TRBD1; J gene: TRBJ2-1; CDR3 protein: CASRGNWTGSYNEQFF; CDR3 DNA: TGTGCCAGCAGGGGAAACTGGACAGGGTCCTACAATGAGCAGTTCTTC
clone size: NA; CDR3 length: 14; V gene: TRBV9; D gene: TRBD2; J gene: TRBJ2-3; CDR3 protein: CASSVGGGLNTQYF; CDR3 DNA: TGTGCCAGCAGCGTAGGCGGGGGACTTAATACGCAGTATTTT
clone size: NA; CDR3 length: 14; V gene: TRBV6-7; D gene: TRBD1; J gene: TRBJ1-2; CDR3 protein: CASSTPGTGYGYTF; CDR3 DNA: TGTGCCAGCAGTACCCCCGGGACAGGGTATGGCTACACCTTC
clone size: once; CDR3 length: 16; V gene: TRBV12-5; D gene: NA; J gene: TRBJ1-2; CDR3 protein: CASGLGAGSINYGYTF; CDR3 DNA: TGTGCTAGTGGTTTGGGCGCTGGGTCGATTAACTATGGCTACACCTTC
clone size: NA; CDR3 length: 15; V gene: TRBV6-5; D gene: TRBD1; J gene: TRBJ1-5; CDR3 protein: CASISLRGGDQPQHF; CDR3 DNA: TGTGCCAGCATCTCCTTGAGAGGGGGCGATCAGCCCCAGCATTTT
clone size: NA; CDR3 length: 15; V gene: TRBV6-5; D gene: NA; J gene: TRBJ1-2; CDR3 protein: CASSYSILGSYGYTF; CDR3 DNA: TGTGCCAGCAGTTACTCGATCTTAGGGTCCTATGGCTACACCTTC
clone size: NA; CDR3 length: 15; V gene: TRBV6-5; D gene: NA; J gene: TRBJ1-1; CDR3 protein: CASSSFDSASLEAFF; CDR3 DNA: TGTGCCAGCAGTTCCTTCGACAGCGCAAGTCTAGAAGCTTTCTTT
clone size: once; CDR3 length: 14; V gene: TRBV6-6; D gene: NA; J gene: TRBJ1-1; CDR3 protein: CASSYGTVNTEAFF; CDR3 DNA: TGTGCCAGCAGTTACGGGACGGTGAACACTGAAGCTTTCTTT
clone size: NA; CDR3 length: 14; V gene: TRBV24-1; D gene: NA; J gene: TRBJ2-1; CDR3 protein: CATSDFRVSNEQFF; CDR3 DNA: TGTGCCACCAGTGATTTCCGGGTGTCGAATGAGCAGTTCTTC
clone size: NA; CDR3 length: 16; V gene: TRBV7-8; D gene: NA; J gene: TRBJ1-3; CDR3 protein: CASSSFRIPSGNTIYF; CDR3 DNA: TGTGCCAGCAGCTCGTTCAGGATCCCCTCTGGAAACACCATATATTTT
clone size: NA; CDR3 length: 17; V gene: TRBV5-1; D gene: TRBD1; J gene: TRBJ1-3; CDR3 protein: CASSLTGGGSSGNTIYF; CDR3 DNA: TGCGCCAGCAGCTTAACAGGGGGTGGGAGCTCTGGAAACACCATATATTTT
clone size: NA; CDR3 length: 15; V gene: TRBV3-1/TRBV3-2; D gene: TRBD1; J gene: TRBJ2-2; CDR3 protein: CASSPRDRNTGELFF; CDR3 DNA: TGTGCCAGCAGCCCCCGGGACAGGAACACCGGGGAGCTGTTTTTT
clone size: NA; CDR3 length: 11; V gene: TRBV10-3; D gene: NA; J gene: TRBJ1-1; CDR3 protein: CASARDTEAFF; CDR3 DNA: TGTGCCAGCGCTAGGGACACTGAAGCTTTCTTT
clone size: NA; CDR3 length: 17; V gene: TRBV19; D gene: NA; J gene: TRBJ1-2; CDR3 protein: CASSIDRLPDRLYGYTF; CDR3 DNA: TGTGCCAGTAGTATAGACCGCCTACCCGACAGGCTCTATGGCTACACCTTC
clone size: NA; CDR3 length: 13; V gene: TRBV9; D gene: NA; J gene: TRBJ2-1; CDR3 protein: CASSVVGTNEQFF; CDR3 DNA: TGTGCCAGCAGCGTAGTAGGGACCAATGAGCAGTTCTTC
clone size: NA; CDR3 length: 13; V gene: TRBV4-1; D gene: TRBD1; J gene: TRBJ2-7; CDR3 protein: CASSPGQFYEQYF; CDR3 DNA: TGCGCCAGCAGCCCGGGACAGTTCTACGAGCAGTACTTC
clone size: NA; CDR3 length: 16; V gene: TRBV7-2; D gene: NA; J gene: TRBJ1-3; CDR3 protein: CASSLAGRKSGNTIYF; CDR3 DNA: TGTGCCAGCAGCTTAGCTGGGCGGAAGTCTGGAAACACCATATATTTT
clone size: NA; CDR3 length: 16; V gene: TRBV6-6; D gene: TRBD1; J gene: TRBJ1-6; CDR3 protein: CASSPSPTGGTSPLHF; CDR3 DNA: TGTGCCAGCAGCCCCTCCCCAACAGGGGGGACTTCACCCCTCCACTTT
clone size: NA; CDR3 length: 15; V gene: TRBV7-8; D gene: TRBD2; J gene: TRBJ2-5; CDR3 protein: CASSPTRGGRGTQYF; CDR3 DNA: TGTGCCAGCAGCCCCACCCGGGGGGGCCGTGGGACCCAGTACTTC
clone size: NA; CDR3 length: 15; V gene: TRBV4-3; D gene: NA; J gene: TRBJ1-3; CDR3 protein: CASSQARGSGNTIYF; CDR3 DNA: TGCGCCAGCAGCCAAGCTCGGGGTTCTGGAAACACCATATATTTT
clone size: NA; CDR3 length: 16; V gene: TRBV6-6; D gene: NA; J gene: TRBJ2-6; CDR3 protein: CASSYSRLSGANVLTF; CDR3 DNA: TGTGCCAGCAGTTACTCGCGGCTCTCTGGGGCCAACGTCCTGACTTTC
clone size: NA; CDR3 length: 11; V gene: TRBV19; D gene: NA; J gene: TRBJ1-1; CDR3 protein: CASSAEGEAFF; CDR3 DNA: TGTGCCAGTAGCGCGGAGGGTGAAGCTTTCTTT
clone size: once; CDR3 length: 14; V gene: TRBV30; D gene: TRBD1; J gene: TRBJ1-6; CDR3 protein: CAWSVGTGNSPLHF; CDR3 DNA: TGTGCCTGGAGTGTAGGGACAGGAAATTCACCCCTCCACTTT
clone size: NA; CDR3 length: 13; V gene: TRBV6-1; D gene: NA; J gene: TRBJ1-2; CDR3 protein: CASSEAKGYGYTF; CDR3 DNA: TGTGCCAGCAGTGAAGCAAAAGGCTATGGCTACACCTTC
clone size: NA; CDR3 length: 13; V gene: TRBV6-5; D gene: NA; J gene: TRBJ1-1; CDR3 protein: CASSYSVYTEAFF; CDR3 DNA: TGTGCCAGCAGTTACTCCGTCTACACTGAAGCTTTCTTT
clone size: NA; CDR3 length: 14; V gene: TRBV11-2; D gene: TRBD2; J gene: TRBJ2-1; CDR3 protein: CASSRAGGRREQFF; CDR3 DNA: TGTGCCAGCAGCCGAGCGGGGGGGCGGAGGGAGCAGTTCTTC
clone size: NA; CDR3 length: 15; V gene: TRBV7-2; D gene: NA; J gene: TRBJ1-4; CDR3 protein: CASSSWGGTNEKLFF; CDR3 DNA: TGTGCCAGCAGCTCTTGGGGGGGCACTAATGAAAAACTGTTTTTT
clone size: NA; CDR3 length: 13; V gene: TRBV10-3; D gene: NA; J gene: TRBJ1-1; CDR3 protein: CAVAGPLNTEAFF; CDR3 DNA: TGTGCCGTAGCCGGGCCCCTGAACACTGAAGCTTTCTTT
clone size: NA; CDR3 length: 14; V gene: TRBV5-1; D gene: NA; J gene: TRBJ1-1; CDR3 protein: CASSRDSRNTEAFF; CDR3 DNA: TGCGCCAGCAGTCGGGACTCTAGGAACACTGAAGCTTTCTTT
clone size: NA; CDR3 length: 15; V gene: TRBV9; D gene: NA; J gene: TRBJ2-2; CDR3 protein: CASSVGAGNTGELFF; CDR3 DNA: TGTGCCAGCAGCGTAGGGGCAGGGAACACCGGGGAGCTGTTTTTT
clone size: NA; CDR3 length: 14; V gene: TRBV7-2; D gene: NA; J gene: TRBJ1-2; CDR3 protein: CASIEHRANYGYTF; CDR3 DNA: TGTGCCAGCATCGAACACCGAGCTAACTATGGCTACACCTTC
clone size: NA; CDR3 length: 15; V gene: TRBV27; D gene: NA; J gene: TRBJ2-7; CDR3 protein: CASRQSPGHNYEQYF; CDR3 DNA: TGTGCCAGCAGGCAGTCGCCGGGACACAACTACGAGCAGTACTTC